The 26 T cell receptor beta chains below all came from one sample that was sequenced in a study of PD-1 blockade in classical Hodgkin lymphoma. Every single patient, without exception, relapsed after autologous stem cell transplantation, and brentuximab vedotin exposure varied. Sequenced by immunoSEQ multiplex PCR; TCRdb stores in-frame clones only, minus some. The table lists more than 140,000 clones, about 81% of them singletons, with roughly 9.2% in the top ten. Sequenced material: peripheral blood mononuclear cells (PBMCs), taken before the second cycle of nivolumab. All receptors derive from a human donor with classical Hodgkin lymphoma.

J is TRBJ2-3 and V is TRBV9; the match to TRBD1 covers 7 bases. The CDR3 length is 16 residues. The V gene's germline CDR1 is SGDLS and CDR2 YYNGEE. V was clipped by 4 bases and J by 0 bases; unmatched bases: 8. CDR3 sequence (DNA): TGTGCCAGCAGCACGTCGACAGGGATTAGCACAGATACGCAGTATTTT. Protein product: CASSTSTGISTDTQYF.

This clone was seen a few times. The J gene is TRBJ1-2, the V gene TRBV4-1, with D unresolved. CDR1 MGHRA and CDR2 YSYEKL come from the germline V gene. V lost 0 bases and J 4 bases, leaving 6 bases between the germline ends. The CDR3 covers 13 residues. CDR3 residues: CASSQDWGYGYTF. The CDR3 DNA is TGCGCCAGCAGCCAAGATTGGGGCTATGGCTACACCTTC.

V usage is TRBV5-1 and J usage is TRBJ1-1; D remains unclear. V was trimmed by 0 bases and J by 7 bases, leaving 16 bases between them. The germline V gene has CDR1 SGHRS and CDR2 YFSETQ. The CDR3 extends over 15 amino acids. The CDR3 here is CASSLAPEALGEAFF. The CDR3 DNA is TGCGCCAGCAGCTTGGCCCCCGAGGCCCTAGGTGAAGCTTTCTTT.

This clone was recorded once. Here the CDR3 DNA reads TGTGCCAGCAGTAACTCTCCCGGGACTAGCGAAAAGGCATACGAGCAGTACTTC. Translation: CASSNSPGTSEKAYEQYF. V and J are TRBV27 and TRBJ2-7; 10 nucleotides agree with TRBD2. This CDR3 has 18 amino acids. Germline CDR1 and CDR2: MNHEY and SMNVEV (reference sequence). V was clipped by 5 bases and J by 4 bases; unmatched bases: 17.

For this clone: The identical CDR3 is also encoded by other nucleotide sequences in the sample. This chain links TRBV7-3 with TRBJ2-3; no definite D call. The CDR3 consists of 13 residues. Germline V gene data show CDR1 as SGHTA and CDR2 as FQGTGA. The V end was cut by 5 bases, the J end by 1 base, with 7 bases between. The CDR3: CASSLVGTDTQYF. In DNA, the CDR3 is TGTGCCAGCAGCCTAGTGGGCACAGATACGCAGTATTTT.

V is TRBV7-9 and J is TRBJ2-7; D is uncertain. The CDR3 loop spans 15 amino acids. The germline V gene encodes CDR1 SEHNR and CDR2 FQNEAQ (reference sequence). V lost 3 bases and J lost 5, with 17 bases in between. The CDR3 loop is CASSLAKRVLDEQYF. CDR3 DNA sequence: TGTGCCAGCAGCTTGGCCAAACGGGTTCTGGACGAGCAGTACTTC.

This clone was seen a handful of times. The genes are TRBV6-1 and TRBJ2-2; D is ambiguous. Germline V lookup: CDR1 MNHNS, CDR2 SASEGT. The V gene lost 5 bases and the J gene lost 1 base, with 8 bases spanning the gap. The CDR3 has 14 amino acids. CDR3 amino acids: CASSHSLNTGELFF. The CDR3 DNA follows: TGTGCCAGCAGTCACAGCTTGAACACCGGGGAGCTGTTTTTT.

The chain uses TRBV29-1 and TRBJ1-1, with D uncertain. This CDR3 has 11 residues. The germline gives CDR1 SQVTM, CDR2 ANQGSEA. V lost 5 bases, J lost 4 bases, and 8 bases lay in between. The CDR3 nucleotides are TGCAGCGTTCGGAGCGGCACTGAAGCTTTCTTT. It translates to CSVRSGTEAFF. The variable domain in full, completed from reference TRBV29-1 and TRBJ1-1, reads SAVISQKPSRDICQRGTSLTIQCQVDSQVTMMFWYRQQPGQSLTLIATANQGSEATYESGFVIDKFPISRPNLTFSTLTVSNMSPEDSSIYLCSVRSGTEAFFGQGTRLTVV.

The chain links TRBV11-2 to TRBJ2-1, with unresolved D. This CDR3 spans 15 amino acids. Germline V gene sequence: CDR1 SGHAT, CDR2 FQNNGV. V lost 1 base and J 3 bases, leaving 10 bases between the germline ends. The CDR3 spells CASSLARAHYNEQFF. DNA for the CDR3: TGTGCCAGCAGCTTAGCCCGGGCCCACTACAATGAGCAGTTCTTC.

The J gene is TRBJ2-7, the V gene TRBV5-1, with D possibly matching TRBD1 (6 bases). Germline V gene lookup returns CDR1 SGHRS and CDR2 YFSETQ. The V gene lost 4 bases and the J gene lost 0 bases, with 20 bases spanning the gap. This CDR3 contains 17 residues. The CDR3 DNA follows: TGCGCCAGCAGCAAGGAGGTCACAGGGCCCAGCTCCTACGAGCAGTACTTC. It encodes CASSKEVTGPSSYEQYF.

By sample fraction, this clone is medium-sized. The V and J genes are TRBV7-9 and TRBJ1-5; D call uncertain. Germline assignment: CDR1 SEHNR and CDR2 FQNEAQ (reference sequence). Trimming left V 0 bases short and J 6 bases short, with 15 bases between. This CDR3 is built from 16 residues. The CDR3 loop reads CASSLAPLDGAQPQHF. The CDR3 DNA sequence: TGTGCCAGCAGCTTAGCCCCACTGGACGGAGCTCAGCCCCAGCATTTT.

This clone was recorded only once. CDR3 in DNA: TGTGCCAGCAGTTCCGGCTCACGGGATACGCAGTATTTT. Translating gives CASSSGSRDTQYF. The J gene is TRBJ2-3, the V gene TRBV28; D is undetermined. This CDR3 comprises 13 residues. Trimming removed 4 bases from V and 6 bases from J, with 11 bases in between. In germline, CDR1 is MDHEN, CDR2 SYDVKM.

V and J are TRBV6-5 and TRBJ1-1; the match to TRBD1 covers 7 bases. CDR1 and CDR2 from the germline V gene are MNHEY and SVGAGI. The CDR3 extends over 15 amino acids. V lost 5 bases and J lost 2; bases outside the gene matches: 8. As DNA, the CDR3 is TGTGCCAGCAGTCGGCCCGGACAGGCCAACACTGAAGCTTTCTTT. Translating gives CASSRPGQANTEAFF.

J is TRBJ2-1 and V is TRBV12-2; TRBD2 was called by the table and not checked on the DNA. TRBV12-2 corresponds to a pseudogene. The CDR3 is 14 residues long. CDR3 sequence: CASRLAAPAGEQFF. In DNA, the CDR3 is TGTGCAAGTCGCTTAGCGGCCCCCGCGGGGGAGCAGTTCTTC.

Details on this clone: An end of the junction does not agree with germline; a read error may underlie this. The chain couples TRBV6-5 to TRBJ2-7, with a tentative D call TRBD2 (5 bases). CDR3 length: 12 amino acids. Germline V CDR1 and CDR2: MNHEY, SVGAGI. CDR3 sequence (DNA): TGTGCCAGCAGCTCTAGCTCCTACGGGCAGTACTTC. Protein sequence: CASSSSSYGQYF.

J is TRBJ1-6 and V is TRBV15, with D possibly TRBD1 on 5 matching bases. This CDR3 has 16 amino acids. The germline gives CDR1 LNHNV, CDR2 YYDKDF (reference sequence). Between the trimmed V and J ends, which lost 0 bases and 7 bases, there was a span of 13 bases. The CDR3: CATSRDPGRLNSPLHF. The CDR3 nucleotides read TGTGCCACCAGCAGAGATCCGGGACGCCTAAATTCACCCCTCCACTTT.

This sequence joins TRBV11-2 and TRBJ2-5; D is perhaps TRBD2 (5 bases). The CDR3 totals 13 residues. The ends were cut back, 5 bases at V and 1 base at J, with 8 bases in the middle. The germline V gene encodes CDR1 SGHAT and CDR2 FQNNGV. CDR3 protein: CASSLLAQETQYF. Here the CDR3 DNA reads TGTGCCAGCAGCCTCCTAGCCCAAGAGACCCAGTACTTC.

CDR3 DNA sequence: TGTGCCAGCAGCTTAGCGCGGGATAGGGGCGGAAGAAGGGGCTATGGCTACACCTTC. It specifies CASSLARDRGGRRGYGYTF. This sequence joins TRBV7-2 and TRBJ1-2; the D gene is possibly TRBD1 (5 bases). V was pared by 0 bases and J by 4 bases, with 24 bases between. This CDR3 is built from 19 residues. Looked up from germline, CDR1 is SGHTA and CDR2 is FQGNSA.

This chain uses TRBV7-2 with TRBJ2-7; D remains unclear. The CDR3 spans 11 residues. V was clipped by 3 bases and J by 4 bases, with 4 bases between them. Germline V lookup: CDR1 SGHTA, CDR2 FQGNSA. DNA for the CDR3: TGTGCCAGCAGCTTGAGGTACGAGCAGTACTTC. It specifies CASSLRYEQYF.

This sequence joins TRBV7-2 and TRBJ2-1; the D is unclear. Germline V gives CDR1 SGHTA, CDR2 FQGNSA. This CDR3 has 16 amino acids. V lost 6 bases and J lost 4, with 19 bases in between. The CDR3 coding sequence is TGTGCCAGCAGACCACGGGCAGGCCGAACGTACAATGAGCAGTTCTTC. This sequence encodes CASRPRAGRTYNEQFF.

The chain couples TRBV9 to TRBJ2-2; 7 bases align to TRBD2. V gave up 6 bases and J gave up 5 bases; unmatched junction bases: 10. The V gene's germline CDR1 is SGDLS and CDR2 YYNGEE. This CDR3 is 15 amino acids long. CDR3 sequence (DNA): TGTGCCAGCACACAGGCGGGAGTGAGTACCGGGGAGCTGTTTTTT. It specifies CASTQAGVSTGELFF.

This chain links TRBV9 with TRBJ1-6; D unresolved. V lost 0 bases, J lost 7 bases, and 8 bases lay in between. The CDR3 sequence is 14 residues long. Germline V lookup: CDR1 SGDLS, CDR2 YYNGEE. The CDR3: CASSVAIVNSPLHF. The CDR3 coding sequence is TGTGCCAGCAGCGTAGCCATCGTAAATTCACCCCTCCACTTT.

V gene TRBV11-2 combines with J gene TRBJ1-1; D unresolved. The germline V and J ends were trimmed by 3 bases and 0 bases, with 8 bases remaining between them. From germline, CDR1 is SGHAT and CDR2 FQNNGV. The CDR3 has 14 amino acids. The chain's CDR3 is CASSFMRLNTEAFF. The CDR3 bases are TGTGCCAGCAGCTTTATGCGTCTGAACACTGAAGCTTTCTTT.

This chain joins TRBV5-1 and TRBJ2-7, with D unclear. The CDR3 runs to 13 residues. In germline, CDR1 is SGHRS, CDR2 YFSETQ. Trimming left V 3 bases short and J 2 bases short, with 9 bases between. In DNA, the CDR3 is TGCGCCAGCAGCTCCACCGGTCCCTACGAGCAGTACTTC. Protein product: CASSSTGPYEQYF. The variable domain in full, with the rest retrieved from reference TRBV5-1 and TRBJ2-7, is KAGVTQTPRYLIKTRGQQVTLSCSPISGHRSVSWYQQTPGQGLQFLFEYFSETQRNKGNFPGRFSGRQFSNSRSEMNVSTLELGDSALYLCASSSTGPYEQYFGPGTRLTVT.

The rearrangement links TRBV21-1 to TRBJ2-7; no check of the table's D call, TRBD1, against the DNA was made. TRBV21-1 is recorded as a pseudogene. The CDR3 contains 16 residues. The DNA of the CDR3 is TGTGCCAGCAGCAAGGGACAGGGCCACTCCTCCTACGAGCAGTACTTC. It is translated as CASSKGQGHSSYEQYF.

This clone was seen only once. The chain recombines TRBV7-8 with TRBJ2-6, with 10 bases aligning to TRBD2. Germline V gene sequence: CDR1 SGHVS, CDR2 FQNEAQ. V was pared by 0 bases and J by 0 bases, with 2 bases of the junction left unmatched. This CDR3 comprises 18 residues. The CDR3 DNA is TGTGCCAGCAGCTTAGCGCCTAGCGGGGGCTCTGGGGCCAACGTCCTGACTTTC. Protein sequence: CASSLAPSGGSGANVLTF.